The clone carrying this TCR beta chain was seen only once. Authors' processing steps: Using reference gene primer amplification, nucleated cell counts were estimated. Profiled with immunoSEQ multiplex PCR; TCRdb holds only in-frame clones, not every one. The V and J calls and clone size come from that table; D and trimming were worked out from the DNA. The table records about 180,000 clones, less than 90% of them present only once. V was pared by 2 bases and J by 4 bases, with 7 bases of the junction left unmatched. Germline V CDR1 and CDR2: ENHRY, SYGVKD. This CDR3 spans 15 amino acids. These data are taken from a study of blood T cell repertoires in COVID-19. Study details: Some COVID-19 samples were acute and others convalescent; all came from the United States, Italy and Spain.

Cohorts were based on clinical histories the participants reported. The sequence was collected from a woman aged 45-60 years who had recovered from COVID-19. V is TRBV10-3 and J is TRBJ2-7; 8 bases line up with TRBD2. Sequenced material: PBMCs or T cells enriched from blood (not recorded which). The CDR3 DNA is TGTGCCATCAGTGAGACGATGAGCGGGAGTTACGAGCAGTACTTC. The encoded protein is CAISETMSGSYEQYF.